This T cell receptor (beta chain) appears in the sequencing data of a study of a mutant IDH1 vaccine in newly diagnosed glioma. About the study: The initiation of vaccination occurred 4-6 weeks after radiotherapy alone, or with temozolomide cycles. Notes on the study in general: Among top peripheral T cell clonotypes, changes seemed unrelated to pseudoprogression.

A remark on this clone: The antigen remains unidentified.

Germline CDR1 and CDR2: MDHEN and SYDVKM. This CDR3 contains 14 residues. The time point denotes: week 11, during vaccination. What each vaccine dose contained was 300 ug of mutant IDH1 20-mer peptide, accompanied by topical imiquimod. TCRdb's copy holds only in-frame clones and misses some; the assay was immunoSEQ multiplex PCR. The sample includes 55,000 to 65,000 clones, approximately 80% of them seen just once. The chain couples TRBV28 to TRBJ1-5; D is perhaps TRBD1 (6 bases). The source is a man aged 25 to 40 with glioma. The sample here was PBMCs, taken from a glioma patient whose treatment included an IDH1 peptide vaccine. CDR3 DNA: TGTGCGGCTCAGGGGAAATGGAGAAATCAGCCCCAGCATTTT. Protein sequence: CAAQGKWRNQPQHF.